One and the same sample provided the 32 T cell receptor beta chains below, sequenced in a study of cytomegalovirus exposure and HLA in healthy donors. With 60 Vbeta and 13 Jbeta primers, the PCR was carried out. Sequencing used immunoSEQ multiplex PCR; TCRdb keeps in-frame clones, though not all of them. The sample includes about 220,000 clones, approximately 80% of them seen just once. Sequenced: PBMCs. The receptors come from a boy younger than 10 in good health and CMV-seronegative.

This clone came up once. This rearrangement joins TRBV11-2 to TRBJ1-2; 10 bases agree with TRBD1. CDR1 SGHAT and CDR2 FQNNGV come from the germline V gene. The CDR3 is 15 amino acids. The V segment lost 5 bases and the J segment 8 bases; nucleotides outside the gene matches: 11. The CDR3 here is CASSPTGTGEGGYTF. In DNA form, the CDR3 reads TGTGCCAGCAGCCCTACCGGGACAGGGGAGGGGGGCTACACCTTC.

The V and J genes are TRBV4-1 and TRBJ1-1; D perhaps matches TRBD1 (6 bases). V lost 5 bases and J lost 6, with 16 bases in between. CDR1 is MGHRA, CDR2 YSYEKL, per germline. The CDR3 length is 14 residues. The CDR3 region has the DNA TGCGCCAGCAGCGCTCAGGGGCGAGGGCCTGAAGCTTTCTTT. This sequence encodes CASSAQGRGPEAFF.

This rearrangement joins TRBV5-6 to TRBJ1-4; weak D call: TRBD1 (5 bases). The V and J ends lost 5 bases and 9 bases respectively, with 20 bases between them. The length of the CDR3 is 15 residues. Germline CDR1 is SGHDT and CDR2 is YYEEEE. Written as DNA, the CDR3 is TGTGCCAGCAGAGACCCAGGGACTGCGTATCAAAAACTGTTTTTT. Translated: CASRDPGTAYQKLFF. Complete variable domain (other parts from reference TRBV5-6 and TRBJ1-4): DAGVTQSPTHLIKTRGQQVTLRCSPKSGHDTVSWYQQALGQGPQFIFQYYEEEERQRGNFPDRFSGHQFPNYSSELNVNALLLGDSALYLCASRDPGTAYQKLFFGSGTQLSVL.

CDR3 protein: CASSIGGDGNYGYTF. CDR3 bases: TGTGCCAGTAGTATTGGAGGGGACGGGAACTATGGCTACACCTTC. V gene TRBV19 combines with J gene TRBJ1-2, with D maybe TRBD1 (5 bases). The V end was cut by 3 bases, the J end by 2 bases, with 13 bases between. CDR1 is LNHDA, CDR2 SQIVND, per germline (reference sequence). The CDR3 is 15 amino acids.

This clone appeared a few times. This chain links TRBV6-1 with TRBJ2-2; TRBD1 matches at 8 bases. The CDR3 spans 15 residues. Germline CDR1 and CDR2: MNHNS and SASEGT. Losses at the gene ends were 6 bases for V and 7 bases for J; bases not matched to a gene: 10. As DNA, the CDR3 is TGTGCCAGCAGCGACAGGGGCCTCTGGAGCGGGGAGCTGTTTTTT. It yields the protein CASSDRGLWSGELFF.

J is TRBJ2-5 and V is TRBV10-1, with 10 bases matching TRBD1. This CDR3 is built from 13 residues. V shed 3 bases and J 11 bases; nucleotides not matched to a gene: 6. The germline gives CDR1 WNHNN, CDR2 SYGVQD (reference sequence). This CDR3 is CASSDGTGAEQYF. The CDR3 nucleotides read TGCGCCAGCAGTGACGGGACAGGGGCTGAGCAGTACTTC.

The rearrangement uses TRBV30 and TRBJ1-2; perhaps TRBD1 as D (5 bases). The V gene lost 5 bases and the J gene lost 6 bases, with 16 bases spanning the gap. The germline gives CDR1 GTSNPN, CDR2 SVGIG (reference sequence). The CDR3 totals 13 residues. Here the CDR3 reads CAWGPTVGDGYTF. DNA of the CDR3: TGTGCCTGGGGTCCCACCGTAGGGGATGGCTACACCTTC. Variable domain in full (rest from reference TRBV30 and TRBJ1-2): SQTIHQWPATLVQPVGSPLSLECTVEGTSNPNLYWYRQAAGRGLQLLFYSVGIGQISSEVPQNLSASRPQDRQFILSSKKLLLSDSGFYLCAWGPTVGDGYTFGSGTRLTVV.

This clone occurred a few times. The DNA for the CDR3 is TGTGCCTGGAGTGTACTACGGGGGAACACTGAAGCTTTCTTT. This encodes CAWSVLRGNTEAFF. The J gene is TRBJ1-1, the V gene TRBV30; D gene ambiguous. Trimming took off 0 bases at V and 1 base at J, with 9 bases between the two ends. The CDR3 has 14 amino acids. CDR1 and CDR2 from the germline V gene are GTSNPN and SVGIG (reference sequence).

The chain combines TRBV6-1 with TRBJ2-7, with D perhaps matching TRBD2 (6 bases). V lost 7 bases, J lost 3 bases, and 13 bases lay in between. CDR3 size: 13 residues. Per the germline V gene, CDR1 is MNHNS and CDR2 is SASEGT. The CDR3 coding sequence is TGTGCCAGCATCGGGACTGGACTCTACGAGCAGTACTTC. Residues: CASIGTGLYEQYF.

The chain has TRBV7-2 and TRBJ1-2; D gene ambiguous. The germline gives CDR1 SGHTA, CDR2 FQGNSA. The CDR3 extends over 14 amino acids. V dropped 0 bases and J dropped 5 bases, with 10 bases sitting between them. For the CDR3, the DNA is TGTGCCAGCAGCTTAGCGTGGGCAGAGTATGGCTACACCTTC. Its translation: CASSLAWAEYGYTF.

V gene TRBV27 combines with J gene TRBJ1-1; a possible D gene is TRBD1 (5 bases). In germline, CDR1 is MNHEY, CDR2 SMNVEV (reference sequence). Trimming stripped 9 bases from V and 4 bases from J, with 18 bases between. CDR3 size: 14 residues. The CDR3 sequence is CASLGGVLFTEAFF. The CDR3 region has the DNA TGTGCCAGTCTGGGGGGGGTACTTTTCACTGAAGCTTTCTTT.

This clone showed up just a few times. V and J are TRBV13 and TRBJ2-7; the D gene is possibly TRBD2 (5 bases). The CDR3 runs to 14 residues. V was trimmed by 5 bases and J by 6 bases, leaving 17 bases between them. Germline V gene lookup returns CDR1 PRHDT and CDR2 FYEKMQ (reference sequence). This chain's CDR3 is CASSARVKQTEQYF. In nucleotides, the CDR3 is TGTGCCAGCAGCGCGCGGGTAAAACAGACCGAGCAGTACTTC.

A few counts support this clone. This chain uses TRBV6-5 with TRBJ1-3; a possible D gene is TRBD1 (6 bases). Per germline, CDR1 MNHEY and CDR2 SVGAGI. The CDR3 spans 16 residues. V gave up 2 bases and J gave up 0 bases, with 11 bases separating them. The CDR3 sequence is CASSYNRAFSGNTIYF. Here the CDR3 DNA reads TGTGCCAGCAGTTACAACAGGGCCTTCTCTGGAAACACCATATATTTT.

This clone was detected a few times. The chain is built from TRBV6-1 and TRBJ1-3; no definite D call. Germline V gives CDR1 MNHNS, CDR2 SASEGT. Trimming removed 2 bases from V and 7 bases from J, with 6 bases in between. CDR3 size: 12 residues. CDR3 amino acids: CASSELGNTIYF. In DNA form, the CDR3 reads TGTGCCAGCAGTGAACTCGGGAACACCATATATTTT.

The rearrangement uses TRBV10-3 and TRBJ2-7; 8 bases agree with TRBD1. Trimming removed 7 bases from V and 2 bases from J; junction bases left unmatched: 10. There are 15 residues in the CDR3. CDR1 is ENHRY, CDR2 SYGVKD, per germline. For the CDR3, the DNA is TGTGCCATCAATACAGACAGGGGAATCACCTACGAGCAGTACTTC. This encodes CAINTDRGITYEQYF.

The rearrangement links TRBV6-5 to TRBJ1-6; tentatively, D is TRBD1 (5 bases). The V end lost 2 bases, the J end lost 7 bases, and 12 bases lay between the germline ends. In germline, CDR1 is MNHEY, CDR2 SVGAGI. The CDR3 is 15 amino acids. The CDR3 DNA is TGTGCCAGCAGTTACCTTGACAGTCAAAATTCACCCCTCCACTTT. It yields the protein CASSYLDSQNSPLHF.

J is TRBJ1-4 and V is TRBV11-1; no clear D. CDR3 length equals 12 residues. Germline CDR1 is SGHAT and CDR2 is FQDESV (reference sequence). V shed 5 bases and J shed 7 bases, with 8 bases lying between them. In nucleotides, the CDR3 is TGTGCCAGCAGCCCCAACAGTGAAAAACTGTTTTTT. It codes for CASSPNSEKLFF.

The rearrangement links TRBV6-5 to TRBJ1-6, with 8 bases aligning to TRBD1. The CDR3 consists of 13 residues. J was trimmed by 8 bases and V by 8 bases; bases with no gene match: 5. Germline V gives CDR1 MNHEY, CDR2 SVGAGI. CDR3 sequence (DNA): TGTGCCAGCGTGGACAGGGTGGATTCACCCCTCCACTTT. Its translation is CASVDRVDSPLHF.

V gene TRBV15 combines with J gene TRBJ1-2; TRBD1 might be the D (5 bases). The germline V gene encodes CDR1 LNHNV and CDR2 YYDKDF (reference sequence). The CDR3 length is 16 residues. V dropped 0 bases and J dropped 7 bases, with 18 bases sitting between them. The CDR3: CATSRDKVPERGGYTF. CDR3 DNA: TGTGCCACCAGCAGAGATAAAGTCCCCGAAAGGGGTGGCTACACCTTC.

The chain is built from TRBV4-2 and TRBJ2-1; 12 bases align to TRBD2. The CDR3 totals 16 residues. J lost 7 bases, V lost 1 base, and 5 bases had no gene match. Germline CDR1 LGHNA, CDR2 YNFKEQ. The CDR3 protein is CASSQGALAGGNEQFF. In DNA, the CDR3 is TGTGCCAGCAGCCAAGGAGCACTAGCGGGGGGAAATGAGCAGTTCTTC.

The chain employs TRBV6-1 and TRBJ1-2; tentatively, D is TRBD1 (6 bases). Germline lookup yields CDR1 MNHNS and CDR2 SASEGT. The CDR3 is 14 residues long. The ends were cut back, 8 bases at V and 4 bases at J, with 17 bases in the middle. DNA of the CDR3: TGTGCCAGCCTCACTATTACGACAGGCTATGGCTACACCTTC. Translating it yields CASLTITTGYGYTF.

This sequence joins TRBV15 and TRBJ2-1; D perhaps matches TRBD2 (6 bases). Trimming removed 0 bases at V and 7 bases at J, with 19 bases between. The length of the CDR3 is 17 residues. Germline CDR1 is LNHNV and CDR2 is YYDKDF (reference sequence). The CDR3 DNA sequence: TGTGCCACCAGCAGAGATCTAACGGCGGGATGGCATAATGAGCAGTTCTTC. It codes for CATSRDLTAGWHNEQFF.

The V call is TRBV5-4, the J call TRBJ1-2; 10 bases agree with TRBD1. Per germline, CDR1 SGHNT and CDR2 YYREEE (reference sequence). This CDR3 is 15 amino acids long. The V gene end was trimmed by 3 bases and the J gene end by 2 bases; junction bases not matched to a gene: 4. In DNA form, the CDR3 reads TGTGCCAGCAGCTCCAGGACAGGGGGGAACTATGGCTACACCTTC. This translates into CASSSRTGGNYGYTF.

This chain uses TRBV9 with TRBJ2-3, with 9 bases that match TRBD1. Trimming took 4 bases from V and 6 from J; bases not matched to a gene: 6. Germline V CDR1 and CDR2: SGDLS, YYNGEE. The CDR3 covers 14 residues. CDR3 coding DNA: TGTGCCAGCAGCCCGACAGGGGGATGGGATACGCAGTATTTT. Encoded protein: CASSPTGGWDTQYF. Together with reference TRBV9 and TRBJ2-3, the CDR3 gives the full variable domain: DSGVTQTPKHLITATGQRVTLRCSPRSGDLSVYWYQQSLDQGLQFLIQYYNGEERAKGNILERFSAQQFPDLHSELNLSSLELGDSALYFCASSPTGGWDTQYFGPGTRLTVL.

The V call is TRBV5-5, the J call TRBJ2-7; 7 bases fit TRBD1. The trim removed 4 bases at V and 3 bases at J, leaving 7 bases unmatched. Germline-derived CDR1 and CDR2 are SGHKS and YYEKEE (reference sequence). CDR3 length equals 14 residues. The CDR3 DNA reads TGTGCCAGCAGCGGCCGGGACAGCTTCTACGAGCAGTACTTC. It translates to CASSGRDSFYEQYF.

The rearrangement joins TRBV30 to TRBJ1-4; D is uncertain. This CDR3 has 11 amino acids. Germline V CDR1 and CDR2: GTSNPN, SVGIG (reference sequence). Trimming took 1 base from V and 8 from J, leaving 5 bases between them. CDR3 protein: CAWSAGEKLFF. The CDR3 DNA sequence: TGTGCCTGGAGTGCGGGGGAAAAACTGTTTTTT.

J is TRBJ2-3 and V is TRBV5-6; no clear D. The germline V and J ends were trimmed by 0 bases and 1 base, with 3 bases remaining between them. Germline V gene data show CDR1 as SGHDT and CDR2 as YYEEEE. This CDR3 region has 13 residues. CDR3 loop: CASSLAGTDTQYF. DNA of the CDR3: TGTGCCAGCAGCTTGGCCGGCACAGATACGCAGTATTTT.

CDR3 sequence: CASSLVEGNEQFF. The CDR3 region has the DNA TGTGCCAGCAGCTTAGTTGAGGGCAATGAGCAGTTCTTC. The chain couples TRBV7-9 to TRBJ2-1; D is possibly TRBD2 (5 bases). The CDR3 consists of 13 residues. Germline CDR1 and CDR2: SEHNR and FQNEAQ (reference sequence). Trimming cost V 1 base and J 6 bases, with 7 bases left between them.

The rearrangement uses TRBV27 and TRBJ1-6; the match to TRBD1 covers 8 bases. Germline V gives CDR1 MNHEY, CDR2 SMNVEV (reference sequence). V dropped 8 bases and J dropped 6; count of bases not matched to a gene: 6. This CDR3 has 14 amino acids. DNA for the CDR3: TGTGCCAGCTCCCCGGACAGGGTTAATTCACCCCTCCACTTT. Its protein product is CASSPDRVNSPLHF.

The chain has TRBV10-3 and TRBJ1-4, with 9 bases fitting TRBD1. The CDR3 length is 14 residues. J gave up 8 bases and V 8 bases, and 9 bases lay outside the gene matches. Germline-derived CDR1 and CDR2 are ENHRY and SYGVKD. CDR3 amino acids: CAIGGQGREEKLFF. The CDR3 DNA reads TGTGCCATCGGGGGACAGGGTAGGGAAGAAAAACTGTTTTTT.

The CDR3 spells CASSPTRKDEQFF. DNA for the CDR3: TGTGCCAGCTCGCCCACGAGGAAGGATGAGCAGTTCTTC. This rearrangement joins TRBV18 to TRBJ2-1; D ambiguous. V was cut by 6 bases and J by 8 bases, with 14 bases left in between. Germline values: CDR1 KGHSH, CDR2 LQKENI. This CDR3 region has 13 residues.

The V and J genes are TRBV30 and TRBJ1-1, with D uncertain. This CDR3 spans 13 amino acids. V was shortened by 3 bases and J by 4 bases, with 12 bases between the two germline ends. Germline CDR1 and CDR2: GTSNPN and SVGIG (reference sequence). The CDR3 reads CAWSPPLSTEAFF. CDR3 coding DNA: TGTGCCTGGAGCCCCCCATTGAGCACTGAAGCTTTCTTT.